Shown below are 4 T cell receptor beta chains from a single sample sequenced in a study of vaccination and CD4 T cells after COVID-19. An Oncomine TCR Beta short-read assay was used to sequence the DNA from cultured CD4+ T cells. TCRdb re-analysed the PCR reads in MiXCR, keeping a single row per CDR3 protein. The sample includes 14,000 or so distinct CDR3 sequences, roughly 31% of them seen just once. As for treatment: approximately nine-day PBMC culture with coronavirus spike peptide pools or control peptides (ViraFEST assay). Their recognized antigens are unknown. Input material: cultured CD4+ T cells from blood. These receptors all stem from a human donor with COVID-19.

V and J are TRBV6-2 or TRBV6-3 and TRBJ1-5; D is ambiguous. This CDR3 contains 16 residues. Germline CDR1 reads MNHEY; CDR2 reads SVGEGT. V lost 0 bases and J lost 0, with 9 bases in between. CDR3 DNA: TGTGCCAGCAGTTACTCTGGGTTTTATAGCAATCAGCCCCAGCATTTT. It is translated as CASSYSGFYSNQPQHF.

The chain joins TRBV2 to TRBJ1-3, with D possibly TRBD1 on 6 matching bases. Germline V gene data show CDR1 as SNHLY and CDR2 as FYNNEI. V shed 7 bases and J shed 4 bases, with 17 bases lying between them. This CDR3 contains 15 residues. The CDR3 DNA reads TGTGCCAGCAAAGAAGGGGGGATGTCAGGAAACACCATATATTTT. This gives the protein CASKEGGMSGNTIYF.

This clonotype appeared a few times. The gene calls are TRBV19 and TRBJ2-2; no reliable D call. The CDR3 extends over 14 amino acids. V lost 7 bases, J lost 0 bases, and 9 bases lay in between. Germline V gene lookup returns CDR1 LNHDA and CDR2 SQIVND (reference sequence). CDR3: CASTWRTNTGELFF. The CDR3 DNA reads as TGTGCCAGTACATGGCGGACGAACACCGGGGAGCTGTTTTTT.

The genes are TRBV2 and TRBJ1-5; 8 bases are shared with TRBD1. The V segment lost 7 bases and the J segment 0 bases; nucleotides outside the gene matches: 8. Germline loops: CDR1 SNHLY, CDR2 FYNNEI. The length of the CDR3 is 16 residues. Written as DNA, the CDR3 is TGTGCCAGCACCCCGCGACAGGGGAATAGCAATCAGCCCCAGCATTTT. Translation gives CASTPRQGNSNQPQHF. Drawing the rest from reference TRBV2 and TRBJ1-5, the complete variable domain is EPEVTQTPSHQVTQMGQEVILRCVPISNHLYFYWYRQILGQKVEFLVSFYNNEISEKSEIFDDQFSVERPDGSNFTLKIRSTKLEDSAMYFCASTPRQGNSNQPQHFGDGTRLSIL.